This T cell receptor (beta chain) was obtained from a study of technical replicates of blood from a few donors. This clone was seen only once. Assay used: immunoSEQ multiplex PCR; TCRdb lists only in-frame clones, some missing. The repertoire consists of tens of thousands of clones, with over 95% occurring once and the leading ten covering around 0.35%. Losses at the gene ends were 10 bases for V and 4 bases for J; bases not matched to a gene: 7. CDR1 SGDLS and CDR2 YYNGEE come from the germline V gene. CDR3 length: 12 residues. The receptor was derived from a human donor in good health. Specimen: T cells isolated from PBMCs. This chain links TRBV9 with TRBJ1-1, with 7 bases fitting TRBD1. CDR3 sequence reads: CASGPGGTEAFF. DNA for the CDR3: TGTGCCTCAGGGCCAGGGGGCACTGAAGCTTTCTTT.